These T cell receptor beta chains were read from a single sample in a study of CD8 T cells in Susac syndrome. One entry per CDR3 protein results from TCRdb running MiXCR on the immunoSEQ multiplex PCR reads. The repertoire holds 95,000 to 150,000 distinct CDR3 sequences, with around 96% as singletons. Sequencing was done on a sample of CD4+ T cells from PBMCs. The receptors come from a human donor with Susac syndrome. Each CDR3 is given with its conserved first and last residue. A D gene is named only where the DNA matches it firmly. Clone size is shown for a subset of rows, as once, few, many or a class of expanded clone.

J gene,V gene,clone size,D gene,CDR3 DNA,CDR3 protein
TRBJ2-7,TRBV7-6,few,TRBD2,TGTGCCAGCAGCTTCAGTGGGGGGGACGAGCAGTACTTC,CASSFSGGDEQYF
TRBJ1-2,TRBV12-3/TRBV12-4,NA,NA,TGTGCCAGCAGTTTCGGGAACTATGGCTACACCTTC,CASSFGNYGYTF
TRBJ1-5,TRBV19,NA,NA,TGTGCCAGTAAGCCGAGGTCGAATCAGCCCCAGCATTTT,CASKPRSNQPQHF
TRBJ1-1,TRBV20-1,NA,NA,TGCAGTGTCGGGGGGAGGGGCCGGGATCCTGAAGCTTTCTTT,CSVGGRGRDPEAFF
TRBJ2-2,TRBV3-1,NA,TRBD2,TGTGCCAGCAGCCAAGTTTCTAGCGGGAGTGTCGGGGAGCTGTTTTTT,CASSQVSSGSVGELFF
TRBJ1-1,TRBV4-2,NA,TRBD1,TGTGCCAGCAGCCAAGGTCAGGGCAGGGGGCGAACTGAAGCTTTCTTT,CASSQGQGRGRTEAFF
TRBJ2-2,TRBV30,NA,NA,TGTGCCTGGAGTGTACTAGTAACCGGGGAGCTGTTTTTT,CAWSVLVTGELFF
TRBJ2-1,TRBV27,NA,TRBD2,TGTGCCAGCAGTTTTATCGGGAGGGCCGAGGGTGAGCAGTTCTTC,CASSFIGRAEGEQFF
TRBJ2-3,TRBV20-1,NA,NA,TGCAGTGCTAGCCCACCAAGCCCCACAGATACGCAGTATTTT,CSASPPSPTDTQYF
TRBJ2-7,TRBV4-1,NA,NA,TGCGCCAGCAGCCAAGATGAGCGCGCCTACGAGCAGTACTTC,CASSQDERAYEQYF
TRBJ2-5,TRBV29-1,NA,NA,TGCAGCGTTGAAGGGGGAGTCCAAGAGACCCAGTACTTC,CSVEGGVQETQYF
TRBJ2-1,TRBV5-1,NA,NA,TGCGCCAGCAGCGTACAAGGGCCTGACAATGAGCAGTTCTTC,CASSVQGPDNEQFF
TRBJ1-5,TRBV24-1,once,NA,TGTGCCACCAGTGACCCCACGGGGACGCCCCAGCATTTT,CATSDPTGTPQHF
TRBJ2-1,TRBV5-1,NA,TRBD2,TGCGCCAGCAGCTTACGGGGGGAGGGTGAGCAGTTCTTC,CASSLRGEGEQFF
TRBJ2-1,TRBV20-1,NA,TRBD2,TGCAGTGCTAAAGCGGGAGAAGGGGGGCAGTTCTTC,CSAKAGEGGQFF
TRBJ2-1,TRBV29-1,NA,NA,TGCAGCGTTGCTTCGAAACAAGCTCTGTCCTACAATGAGCAGTTCTTC,CSVASKQALSYNEQFF
TRBJ1-5,TRBV2,NA,NA,TGTGCCAGCAAAGGGGGGGGGCATAGCAATCAGCCCCAGCATTTT,CASKGGGHSNQPQHF
TRBJ2-3,TRBV4-3,NA,NA,TGCGCCAGCAGCCAACGGTCGGGTTTAACGCAGTATTTT,CASSQRSGLTQYF
TRBJ2-1,TRBV24-1,NA,NA,TGTGCCACCCAAGGTGGCGGCAGCGGCTACAATGAGCAGTTCTTC,CATQGGGSGYNEQFF
TRBJ2-7,TRBV9,NA,TRBD1,TGTGCCAGCAGTTTAACCGGGACAGGGGTGGAGCAGTACTTC,CASSLTGTGVEQYF
TRBJ1-2,TRBV25-1,once,NA,TGTGCCAGCAGTCGTATGAACTATGGCTACACCTTC,CASSRMNYGYTF
TRBJ1-1,TRBV30,NA,NA,TGTGCCTGGAAATTCCAGGCCGGTGAAGCTTTCTTT,CAWKFQAGEAFF
TRBJ2-5,TRBV12-3/TRBV12-4,NA,NA,TGTGCCAGCAGTTGGCGGGAGACCCAGTACTTC,CASSWRETQYF
TRBJ2-7,TRBV20-1,NA,TRBD1,TGCAGTGTTTTACCACCGGGACAGGGAACGCACGAGCAGTACTTC,CSVLPPGQGTHEQYF
TRBJ2-2,TRBV29-1,NA,TRBD1,TGCAGCGCCGAAGAAGGGACAGGGGCCCCCGGGGAGCTGTTTTTT,CSAEEGTGAPGELFF
TRBJ2-1,TRBV4-1,NA,NA,TGCGCCAGCAGCCAAGATTACGGGAGTCCCTACAATGAGCAGTTCTTC,CASSQDYGSPYNEQFF